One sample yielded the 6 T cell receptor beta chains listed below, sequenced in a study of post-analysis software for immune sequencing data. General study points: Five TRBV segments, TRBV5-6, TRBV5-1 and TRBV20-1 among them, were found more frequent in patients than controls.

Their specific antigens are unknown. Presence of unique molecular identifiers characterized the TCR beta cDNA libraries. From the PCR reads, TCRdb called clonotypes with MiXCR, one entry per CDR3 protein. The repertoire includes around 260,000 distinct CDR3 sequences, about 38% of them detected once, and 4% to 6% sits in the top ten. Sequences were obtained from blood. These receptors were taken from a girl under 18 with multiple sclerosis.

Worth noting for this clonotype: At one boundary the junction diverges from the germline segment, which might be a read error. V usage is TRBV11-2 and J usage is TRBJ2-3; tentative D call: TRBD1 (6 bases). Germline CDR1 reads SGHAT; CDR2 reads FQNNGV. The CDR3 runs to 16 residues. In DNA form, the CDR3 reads TGTGCCAGCAGCCCTTGGGGGCAGATTAGCACAGATATGCAGTATTTT. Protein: CASSPWGQISTDMQYF.

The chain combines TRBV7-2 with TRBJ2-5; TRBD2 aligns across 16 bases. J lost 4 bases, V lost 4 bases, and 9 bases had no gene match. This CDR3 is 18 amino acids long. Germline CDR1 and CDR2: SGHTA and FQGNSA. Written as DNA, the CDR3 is TGTGCCAGCAGCTCGAGGGGACTAGCGGGGGGGATTGGAGAGACCCAGTACTTC. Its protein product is CASSSRGLAGGIGETQYF.

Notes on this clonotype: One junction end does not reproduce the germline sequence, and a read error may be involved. The CDR3 nucleotides read TGCACCAGCAGCAGCTCAGGGGATCAACCCCAGCATTTT. The encoded protein is CTSSSSGDQPQHF. The rearrangement joins TRBV5-1 to TRBJ1-5; the D gene is possibly TRBD1 (6 bases). Germline-derived CDR1 and CDR2 are SGHRS and YFSETQ. The CDR3 runs 13 residues. Full variable domain (rest looked up from reference TRBV5-1 and TRBJ1-5): KAGVTQTPRYLIKTRGQQVTLSCSPISGHRSVSWYQQTPGQGLQFLFEYFSETQRNKGNFPGRFSGRQFSNSRSEMNVSTLELGDSALYLCTSSSSGDQPQHFGDGTRLSIL.

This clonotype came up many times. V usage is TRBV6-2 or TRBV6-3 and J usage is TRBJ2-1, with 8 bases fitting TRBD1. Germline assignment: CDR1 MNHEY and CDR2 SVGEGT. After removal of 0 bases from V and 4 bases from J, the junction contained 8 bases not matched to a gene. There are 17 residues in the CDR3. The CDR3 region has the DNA TGTGCCAGCAGTTACTCACCGGCCAGGGGGCTTTACAATGAGCAGTTCTTC. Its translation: CASSYSPARGLYNEQFF.

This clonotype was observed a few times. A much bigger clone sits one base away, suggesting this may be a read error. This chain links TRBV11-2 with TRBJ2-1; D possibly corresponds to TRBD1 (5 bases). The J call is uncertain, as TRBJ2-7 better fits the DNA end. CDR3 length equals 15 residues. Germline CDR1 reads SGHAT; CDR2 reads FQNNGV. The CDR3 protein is CASSFNKGYGNEQYF. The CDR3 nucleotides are TGTGCCAGCAGCTTCAATAAGGGGTATGGCAATGAGCAGTACTTC.

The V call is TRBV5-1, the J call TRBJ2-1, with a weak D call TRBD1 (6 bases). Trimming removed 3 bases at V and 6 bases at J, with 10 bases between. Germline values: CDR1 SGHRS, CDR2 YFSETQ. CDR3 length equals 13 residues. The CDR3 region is CASSSQGINEQFF. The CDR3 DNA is TGCGCCAGCAGCTCCCAGGGGATCAATGAGCAGTTCTTC. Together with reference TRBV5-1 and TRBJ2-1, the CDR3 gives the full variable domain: KAGVTQTPRYLIKTRGQQVTLSCSPISGHRSVSWYQQTPGQGLQFLFEYFSETQRNKGNFPGRFSGRQFSNSRSEMNVSTLELGDSALYLCASSSQGINEQFFGPGTRLTVL.